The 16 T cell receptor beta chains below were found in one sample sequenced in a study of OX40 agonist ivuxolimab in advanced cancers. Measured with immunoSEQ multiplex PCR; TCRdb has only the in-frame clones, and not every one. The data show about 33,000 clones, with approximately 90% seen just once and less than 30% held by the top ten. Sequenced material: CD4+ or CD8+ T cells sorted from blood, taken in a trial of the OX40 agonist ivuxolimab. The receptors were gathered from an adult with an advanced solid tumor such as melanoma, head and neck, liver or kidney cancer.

For the CDR3, the DNA is TGTGCCAGCACGGGGGGACTTGCCAAAAACATTCAGTACTTC. Residues: CASTGGLAKNIQYF. The gene calls are TRBV2 and TRBJ2-4, with 7 bases aligning to TRBD2. The CDR3 spans 14 residues. With V trimmed by 7 bases and J by 1 base, 4 bases remained unmatched. The germline V gene encodes CDR1 SNHLY and CDR2 FYNNEI.

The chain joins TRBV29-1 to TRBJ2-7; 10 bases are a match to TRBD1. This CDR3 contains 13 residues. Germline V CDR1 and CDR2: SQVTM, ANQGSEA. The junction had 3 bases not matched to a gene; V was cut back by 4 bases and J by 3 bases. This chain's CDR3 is CSVGGQGSYEQYF. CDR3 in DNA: TGCAGCGTTGGGGGACAGGGGAGCTACGAGCAGTACTTC.

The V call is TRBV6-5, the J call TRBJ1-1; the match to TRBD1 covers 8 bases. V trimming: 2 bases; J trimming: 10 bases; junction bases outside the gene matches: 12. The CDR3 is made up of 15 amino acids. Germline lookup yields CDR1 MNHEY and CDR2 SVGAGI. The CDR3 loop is CASSYGAGGESRAFF. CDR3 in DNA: TGTGCCAGCAGTTACGGGGCAGGGGGCGAATCTAGAGCTTTCTTT.

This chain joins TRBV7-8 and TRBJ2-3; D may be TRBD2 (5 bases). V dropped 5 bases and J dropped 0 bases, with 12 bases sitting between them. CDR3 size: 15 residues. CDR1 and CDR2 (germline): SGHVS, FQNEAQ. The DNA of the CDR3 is TGTGCCAGCAGCGGACTTGGCATTAGCACAGATACGCAGTATTTT. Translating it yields CASSGLGISTDTQYF.

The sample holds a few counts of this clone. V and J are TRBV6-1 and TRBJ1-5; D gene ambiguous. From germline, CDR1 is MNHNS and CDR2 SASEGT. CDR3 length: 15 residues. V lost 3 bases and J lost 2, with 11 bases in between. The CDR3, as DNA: TGTGCCAGCAGTGAGTCAGACTTGGGCAATCAGCCCCAGCATTTT. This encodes CASSESDLGNQPQHF.

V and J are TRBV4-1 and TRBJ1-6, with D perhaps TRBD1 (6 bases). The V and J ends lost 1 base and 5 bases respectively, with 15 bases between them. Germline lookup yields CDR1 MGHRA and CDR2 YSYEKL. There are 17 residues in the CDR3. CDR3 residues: CASSQGGPGSNNSPLHF. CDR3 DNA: TGCGCCAGCAGCCAAGGGGGGCCCGGCTCTAATAATTCACCCCTCCACTTT.

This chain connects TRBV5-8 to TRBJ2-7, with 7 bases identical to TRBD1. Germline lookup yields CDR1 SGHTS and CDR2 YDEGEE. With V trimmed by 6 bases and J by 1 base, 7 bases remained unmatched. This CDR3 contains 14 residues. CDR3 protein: CASTDRDSSYEQYF. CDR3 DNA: TGTGCCAGCACCGATCGGGACAGTTCCTACGAGCAGTACTTC.

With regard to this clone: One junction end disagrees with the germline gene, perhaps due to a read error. CDR3 bases: TGTGCCAGCAGTGTCAGGCAGGCCACAACCTTC. Translated, it gives CASSVRQATTF. The rearrangement links TRBV2 to TRBJ2-7; no clear D. This CDR3 has 11 amino acids. Per germline, CDR1 SNHLY and CDR2 FYNNEI.

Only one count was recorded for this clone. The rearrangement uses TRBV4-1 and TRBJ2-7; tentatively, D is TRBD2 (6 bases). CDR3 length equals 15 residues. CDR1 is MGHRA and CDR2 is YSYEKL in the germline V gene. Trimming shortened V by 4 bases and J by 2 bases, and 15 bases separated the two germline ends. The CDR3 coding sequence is TGCGCCAGCAGCCCGCCCGGGGGTCTTACCTACGAGCAGTACTTC. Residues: CASSPPGGLTYEQYF.

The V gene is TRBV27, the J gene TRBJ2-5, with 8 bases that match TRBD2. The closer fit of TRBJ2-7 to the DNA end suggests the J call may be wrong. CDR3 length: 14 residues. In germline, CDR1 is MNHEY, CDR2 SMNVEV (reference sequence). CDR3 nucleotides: TGTGCCAGCAGTTTCGGCGGGAGGCTATACGAGCAGTACTTC. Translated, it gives CASSFGGRLYEQYF.

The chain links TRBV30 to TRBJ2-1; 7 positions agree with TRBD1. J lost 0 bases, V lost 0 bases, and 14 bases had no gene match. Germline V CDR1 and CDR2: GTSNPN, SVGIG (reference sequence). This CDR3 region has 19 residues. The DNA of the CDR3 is TGTGCCTGGAGTGTAGGGTTGTGGGACAGACCACCCTCCTACAATGAGCAGTTCTTC. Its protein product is CAWSVGLWDRPPSYNEQFF.

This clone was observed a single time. The chain's CDR3 is CASSLWGESDTQYF. DNA for the CDR3: TGTGCCAGCAGCTTGTGGGGGGAGTCGGATACGCAGTATTTT. The chain links TRBV5-6 to TRBJ2-3, with a weak D call TRBD2 (6 bases). V lost 1 base and J lost 6, with 12 bases in between. Germline values: CDR1 SGHDT, CDR2 YYEEEE. CDR3 length: 14 residues.

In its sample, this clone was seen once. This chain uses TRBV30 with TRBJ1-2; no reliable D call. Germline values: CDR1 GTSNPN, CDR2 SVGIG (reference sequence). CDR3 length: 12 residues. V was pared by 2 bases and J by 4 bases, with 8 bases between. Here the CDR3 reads CAWSLWSYGYTF. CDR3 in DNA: TGTGCCTGGAGTTTGTGGTCCTATGGCTACACCTTC.

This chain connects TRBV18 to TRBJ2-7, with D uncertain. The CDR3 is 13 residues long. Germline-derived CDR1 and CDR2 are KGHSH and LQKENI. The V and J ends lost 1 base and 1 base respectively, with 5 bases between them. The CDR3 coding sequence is TGTGCCAGCTCACCACAGGATTCCTACGAGCAGTACTTC. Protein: CASSPQDSYEQYF.

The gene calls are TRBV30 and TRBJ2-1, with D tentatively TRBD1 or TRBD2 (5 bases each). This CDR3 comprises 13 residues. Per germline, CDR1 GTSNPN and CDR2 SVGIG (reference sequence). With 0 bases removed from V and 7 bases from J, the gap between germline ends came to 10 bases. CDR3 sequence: CAWSVRGGNEQFF. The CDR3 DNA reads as TGTGCCTGGAGTGTACGTGGGGGAAATGAGCAGTTCTTC.

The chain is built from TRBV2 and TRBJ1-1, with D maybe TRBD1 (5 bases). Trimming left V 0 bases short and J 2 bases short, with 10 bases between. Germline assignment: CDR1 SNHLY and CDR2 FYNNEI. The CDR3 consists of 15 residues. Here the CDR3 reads CASSEASRVNTEAFF. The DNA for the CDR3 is TGTGCCAGCAGTGAAGCTTCCAGGGTAAACACTGAAGCTTTCTTT.